This TCR beta chain was documented in a study of beta chain features in type 1 diabetes. Study summary: Examination of sorted cells across all samples involved around 100,000,000 cells.

Reverse transcription of all isolated RNA meant that expressed TCRB transcripts were sequenced. The table came from immunoSEQ multiplex PCR; TCRdb's copy has only in-frame clones and leaves some out. The sample has roughly 450,000 clones; around 13% are singletons. The germline V gene has CDR1 GTSNPN and CDR2 SVGIG (reference sequence). CDR3 size: 14 residues. V lost 6 bases and J lost 5, with 18 bases in between. This receptor was taken from a man aged 30-40 years in good health. What was sequenced was naive CD4+ T cells from blood. The chain employs TRBV30 and TRBJ2-3; TRBD1 is a possible D gene (7 bases). The CDR3 here is CACGPTQGGDTQYF. The CDR3 DNA follows: TGTGCCTGTGGTCCCACTCAGGGGGGAGATACGCAGTATTTT. Full variable domain (missing parts from reference TRBV30 and TRBJ2-3): SQTIHQWPATLVQPVGSPLSLECTVEGTSNPNLYWYRQAAGRGLQLLFYSVGIGQISSEVPQNLSASRPQDRQFILSSKKLLLSDSGFYLCACGPTQGGDTQYFGPGTRLTVL.